What follows are 20 T cell receptor beta chains derived from one specimen sequenced in a study of identifying expanded T cells in peripheral blood. Measured with immunoSEQ multiplex PCR; TCRdb has only the in-frame clones, and not every one. This repertoire shows roughly 63,000 clones, over 75% found once; its top ten account for approximately 19%. Material: blood. These TCRs come from a person aged 18 to 69 in good health.

This clone was counted a few times. V gene TRBV5-4 combines with J gene TRBJ1-2; D might be TRBD1 (5 bases). The CDR3 contains 15 residues. Between the trimmed V and J ends, which lost 3 bases and 8 bases, there was a span of 20 bases. The V gene's germline CDR1 is SGHNT and CDR2 YYREEE (reference sequence). In DNA form, the CDR3 reads TGTGCCAGCAGCTGGGGCCCGGACCCCAGGAGGGGCTACACCTTC. This translates into CASSWGPDPRRGYTF. Full variable domain (remainder filled in from reference TRBV5-4 and TRBJ1-2): ETGVTQSPTHLIKTRGQQVTLRCSSQSGHNTVSWYQQALGQGPQFIFQYYREEENGRGNFPPRFSGLQFPNYSSELNVNALELDDSALYLCASSWGPDPRRGYTFGSGTRLTVV.

This clone was picked up many times. The rearrangement uses TRBV7-9 and TRBJ2-5, with D unclear. V shed 4 bases and J shed 12 bases, with 15 bases lying between them. Germline CDR1 reads SEHNR; CDR2 reads FQNEAQ (reference sequence). CDR3 length: 12 amino acids. The CDR3 bases are TGTGCCAGCAGCTCCTCTGGGCAGACAAAGTACTTC. This translates into CASSSSGQTKYF.

The V and J genes are TRBV6-5 and TRBJ2-7, with TRBD2 matching over 9 bases. The V segment lost 0 bases and the J segment 3 bases; nucleotides outside the gene matches: 6. CDR3 length: 16 amino acids. The germline gives CDR1 MNHEY, CDR2 SVGAGI. DNA of the CDR3: TGTGCCAGCAGTTACTCGACTAGCGGCCAGCGCTACGAGCAGTACTTC. Protein sequence: CASSYSTSGQRYEQYF.

V usage is TRBV29-1 and J usage is TRBJ2-5; the match to TRBD2 covers 8 bases. The CDR3 is made up of 14 amino acids. Trimming cost V 3 bases and J 10 bases; bases outside gene matches: 13. Looked up from germline, CDR1 is SQVTM and CDR2 is ANQGSEA. Here the CDR3 reads CSVEAGGVTRDQYF. The CDR3 region has the DNA TGCAGCGTTGAGGCGGGGGGCGTAACAAGGGACCAGTACTTC.

The chain employs TRBV27 and TRBJ1-2; maybe TRBD1 (5 bases). The CDR3 is 13 residues long. V was trimmed by 11 bases and J by 8 bases, leaving 21 bases between them. CDR1 MNHEY and CDR2 SMNVEV come from the germline V gene (reference sequence). DNA of the CDR3: TGTGCCCGCAAAATAGGCCGGGGGTACGGCTACACCTTC. This codes for CARKIGRGYGYTF.

The chain employs TRBV21-1 and TRBJ2-2; the DNA was not compared with TRBD1, the D call given in the table. TRBV21-1 is assigned pseudogene status. The CDR3 extends over 14 amino acids. The CDR3 is CASRNRTYTGELFF. In DNA, the CDR3 is TGTGCCAGCAGGAACAGGACCTACACCGGGGAGCTGTTTTTT.

This sequence joins TRBV4-2 and TRBJ2-3; D perhaps matches TRBD2 (5 bases). The germline gives CDR1 LGHNA, CDR2 YNFKEQ. The CDR3 contains 15 residues. The germline V and J ends were trimmed by 8 bases and 0 bases, with 15 bases remaining between them. DNA for the CDR3: TGTGCCAGCCGGGAAGCAGCTACTAGCACAGATACGCAGTATTTT. This sequence encodes CASREAATSTDTQYF.

The chain couples TRBV20-1 to TRBJ2-3; D gene unclear. CDR3 length equals 11 residues. V shed 5 bases and J shed 3 bases, with 6 bases lying between them. Per germline, CDR1 DFQATT and CDR2 SNEGSKA (reference sequence). The CDR3 reads CSAPVTDTQYF. The DNA of the CDR3 is TGCAGTGCTCCAGTAACAGATACGCAGTATTTT.

J is TRBJ2-7 and V is TRBV9; 10 bases match TRBD2. The length of the CDR3 is 15 residues. V lost 2 bases, J lost 4 bases, and 6 bases stayed unmatched. Per the germline V gene, CDR1 is SGDLS and CDR2 is YYNGEE. DNA for the CDR3: TGTGCCAGCAGCGTCACTAGCGGGGATCATTACGAGCAGTACTTC. It yields the protein CASSVTSGDHYEQYF.

The chain is built from TRBV19 and TRBJ2-7; 7 nucleotides align to TRBD1. The CDR3 loop spans 14 amino acids. CDR1 and CDR2 from the germline V gene are LNHDA and SQIVND (reference sequence). Trimming cost V 7 bases and J 2 bases; bases outside gene matches: 8. The CDR3 reads CASISRDRPYEQYF. The CDR3 DNA reads as TGTGCCAGTATTAGCCGGGACAGACCCTACGAGCAGTACTTC.

Here the CDR3 DNA reads TGCGCCAGCAGCTCCTTAGCGGGAGGGTCCTACGAGCAGTACTTC. This gives the protein CASSSLAGGSYEQYF. The V call is TRBV5-1, the J call TRBJ2-7; 11 nucleotides align to TRBD2. The CDR3 covers 15 residues. Germline-derived CDR1 and CDR2 are SGHRS and YFSETQ. The V gene end was trimmed by 3 bases and the J gene end by 1 base; junction bases not matched to a gene: 3.

The chain employs TRBV7-9 and TRBJ2-3; D is perhaps TRBD2 (6 bases). The CDR3 loop spans 18 amino acids. Trimming removed 0 bases from V and 0 bases from J, with 16 bases in between. In germline, CDR1 is SEHNR, CDR2 FQNEAQ (reference sequence). The CDR3 nucleotides read TGTGCCAGCAGCTTAGCCCCGGGACTGAGGGATAGCACAGATACGCAGTATTTT. Translation gives CASSLAPGLRDSTDTQYF. The entire variable domain, with the rest obtained from reference TRBV7-9 and TRBJ2-3, is as follows: DTGVSQNPRHKITKRGQNVTFRCDPISEHNRLYWYRQTLGQGPEFLTYFQNEAQLEKSRLLSDRFSAERPKGSFSTLEIQRTEQGDSAMYLCASSLAPGLRDSTDTQYFGPGTRLTVL.

V and J are TRBV29-1 and TRBJ1-3; perhaps TRBD1 as D (5 bases). Germline CDR1 reads SQVTM; CDR2 reads ANQGSEA. This CDR3 spans 13 amino acids. V was pared by 2 bases and J by 3 bases, with 8 bases between. CDR3 protein: CSVEWGNGNTIYF. The CDR3 DNA sequence: TGCAGCGTTGAATGGGGGAATGGAAACACCATATATTTT.

This clone turned up a few times. V usage is TRBV9 and J usage is TRBJ2-1; 9 nucleotides agree with TRBD2. CDR3 size: 16 residues. From germline, CDR1 is SGDLS and CDR2 YYNGEE. The V and J ends lost 0 bases and 5 bases, in that order; junction bases with no gene match: 6. CDR3 sequence reads: CASSVVGGGANNEQFF. DNA for the CDR3: TGTGCCAGCAGCGTAGTTGGCGGGGGGGCCAACAATGAGCAGTTCTTC.

The chain recombines TRBV2 with TRBJ1-2; weak D call: TRBD1 (6 bases). Trimming removed 2 bases from V and 8 bases from J, with 12 bases in between. Per germline, CDR1 SNHLY and CDR2 FYNNEI. The CDR3 is 13 amino acids. The CDR3 sequence is CASSEWGPEGYTF. As DNA, the CDR3 is TGTGCCAGCAGTGAATGGGGGCCGGAGGGCTACACCTTC.

This clone was found once. J is TRBJ1-3 and V is TRBV19; TRBD1 matches at 9 bases. V trimming: 4 bases; J trimming: 3 bases; junction bases outside the gene matches: 4. This CDR3 comprises 15 residues. CDR1 is LNHDA, CDR2 SQIVND, per germline (reference sequence). This CDR3 reads CASSNTGGLGNTIYF. In DNA, the CDR3 is TGTGCCAGTAGTAATACAGGGGGCCTTGGAAACACCATATATTTT.

The rearrangement uses TRBV11-3 and TRBJ2-2; D remains unclear. The CDR3 loop spans 15 amino acids. V shed 4 bases and J shed 0 bases, with 9 bases lying between them. Germline V CDR1 and CDR2: SGHNT, YENEEA. DNA for the CDR3: TGTGCCAGCAGCTCCCAATCCGCGAACACCGGGGAGCTGTTTTTT. Its translation: CASSSQSANTGELFF. Filled out from reference TRBV11-3 and TRBJ2-2, the complete variable domain reads EAGVVQSPRYKIIEKKQPVAFWCNPISGHNTLYWYLQNLGQGPELLIRYENEEAVDDSQLPKDRFSAERLKGVDSTLKIQPAELGDSAVYLCASSSQSANTGELFFGEGSRLTVL.

The J gene is TRBJ2-7, the V gene TRBV5-1; D is ambiguous. The CDR3 totals 11 residues. V was pared by 0 bases and J by 6 bases, with 4 bases between. In germline, CDR1 is SGHRS, CDR2 YFSETQ. The CDR3 spells CASSLGREQYV. CDR3 sequence (DNA): TGCGCCAGCAGCTTGGGTCGCGAGCAGTACGTC.

The chain couples TRBV6-4 to TRBJ1-1, with D possibly matching TRBD1 (5 bases). V dropped 4 bases and J dropped 1 base, with 7 bases sitting between them. Germline-derived CDR1 and CDR2 are MRHNA and SNTAGT. The CDR3 is 13 residues long. This chain's CDR3 is CASSGGGNTEAFF. The DNA of the CDR3 is TGTGCCAGCAGTGGTGGGGGGAACACTGAAGCTTTCTTT.

The chain is built from TRBV27 and TRBJ2-5; 10 bases match TRBD2. Germline CDR1 is MNHEY and CDR2 is SMNVEV (reference sequence). The CDR3 extends over 15 amino acids. V lost 6 bases, J lost 5 bases, and 9 bases stayed unmatched. CDR3 sequence reads: CASRPSGGAGETQYF. CDR3 in DNA: TGTGCCAGCAGACCGAGCGGGGGGGCCGGGGAGACCCAGTACTTC.